This T cell receptor (beta chain) stems from a study of T cell repertoires in cytomegalovirus infection. V lost 3 bases to trimming and J lost 1 base; unmatched junction nucleotides: 3. The CDR3 covers 15 residues. CDR1 is SGDLS and CDR2 is YYNGEE in the germline V gene. TCRdb re-called the reads with MiXCR, one entry per CDR3 protein. The sample lists about 71,000 distinct CDR3 sequences; more than 20% were seen once. This clonotype was observed at least ten times. The target antigen is unknown. The TCR originated in a human donor in good health (CMV status not recorded). Some clones in this sample may be carry-over from other donors' samples. The sequences come from CD8+ T cells from cultured PBMCs, collected from culture after CMV antigen stimulation. The rearrangement joins TRBV9 to TRBJ2-2, with 7 bases aligning to TRBD1. In DNA, the CDR3 is TGTGCCAGCAGCGCAACAGGGGTGAACACCGGGGAGCTGTTTTTT. Residues: CASSATGVNTGELFF.